A single sample is the source of the 31 T cell receptor beta chains below, sequenced in a study of cytomegalovirus exposure and HLA in healthy donors. PCR used 60 Vbeta primers and 13 Jbeta primers. Measured with immunoSEQ multiplex PCR; TCRdb has only the in-frame clones, and not every one. The table records about 120,000 clones, approximately 17% of them present only once. The sequenced sample consisted of PBMCs. These receptors all stem from a female donor in good health and CMV-seropositive.

CDR3 coding DNA: TGTGCCAGCAGTTTGGACACTTATCAGCCCCAGCATTTT. Protein: CASSLDTYQPQHF. V is TRBV6-6 and J is TRBJ1-5; the D gene is possibly TRBD1 (5 bases). Trimming took off 4 bases at V and 5 bases at J, with 9 bases between the two ends. This CDR3 has 13 amino acids. Per germline, CDR1 MNHNY and CDR2 SVGAGI (reference sequence).

The rearrangement uses TRBV29-1 and TRBJ1-1; D is possibly TRBD1 (5 bases). CDR3 size: 13 residues. The germline V and J ends were trimmed by 7 bases and 2 bases, with 14 bases remaining between them. Germline loops: CDR1 SQVTM, CDR2 ANQGSEA. The CDR3: CSAGEGTNTEAFF. DNA for the CDR3: TGCAGCGCCGGGGAGGGGACTAACACTGAAGCTTTCTTT. Full variable domain (rest looked up from reference TRBV29-1 and TRBJ1-1): SAVISQKPSRDICQRGTSLTIQCQVDSQVTMMFWYRQQPGQSLTLIATANQGSEATYESGFVIDKFPISRPNLTFSTLTVSNMSPEDSSIYLCSAGEGTNTEAFFGQGTRLTVV.

This clone was observed a few times. This rearrangement joins TRBV11-3 to TRBJ2-2; 9 bases fit TRBD2. The J segment lost 3 bases and the V segment lost 0 bases, leaving 5 bases of the junction unmatched. The CDR3 is made up of 17 amino acids. Germline V CDR1 and CDR2: SGHNT, YENEEA. The CDR3 coding sequence is TGTGCCAGCAGCTTAGAATGGCTAGCGGGGTACACCGGGGAGCTGTTTTTT. Translation gives CASSLEWLAGYTGELFF.

J is TRBJ2-3 and V is TRBV5-6, with D maybe TRBD1 (7 bases). Trimming left V 4 bases short and J 1 base short, with 13 bases between. The CDR3 runs 15 residues. From germline, CDR1 is SGHDT and CDR2 YYEEEE. The CDR3 loop is CASSAQGGGTDTQYF. The CDR3 DNA follows: TGTGCCAGCAGCGCCCAGGGGGGAGGCACAGATACGCAGTATTTT. Full variable domain (outside the CDR3, taken from reference TRBV5-6 and TRBJ2-3): DAGVTQSPTHLIKTRGQQVTLRCSPKSGHDTVSWYQQALGQGPQFIFQYYEEEERQRGNFPDRFSGHQFPNYSSELNVNALLLGDSALYLCASSAQGGGTDTQYFGPGTRLTVL.

The rearrangement joins TRBV10-1 to TRBJ2-5; TRBD2 matches at 13 bases. From germline, CDR1 is WNHNN and CDR2 SYGVQD (reference sequence). This CDR3 contains 16 residues. V dropped 3 bases and J dropped 2; count of bases not matched to a gene: 3. The CDR3 protein is CASSEGLAGEQETQYF. The CDR3 coding sequence is TGCGCCAGCAGTGAAGGACTAGCGGGGGAACAAGAGACCCAGTACTTC.

The V call is TRBV7-2, the J call TRBJ2-1; D not certain. CDR3 length equals 13 residues. CDR1 and CDR2 (germline): SGHTA, FQGNSA. Trimming removed 10 bases from V and 9 bases from J, with 19 bases in between. The CDR3 protein is CAIALWPVSEQFF. For the CDR3, the DNA is TGTGCCATCGCCCTCTGGCCAGTCAGTGAGCAGTTCTTC.

The J gene is TRBJ1-6, the V gene TRBV6-6; 8 bases match TRBD1. The germline gives CDR1 MNHNY, CDR2 SVGAGI (reference sequence). The CDR3 sequence is 15 residues long. The V and J ends lost 6 bases and 6 bases, in that order; junction bases with no gene match: 7. Written as DNA, the CDR3 is TGTGCCAGCAGGACCCCCACAGGGGGTAATTCACCCCTCCACTTT. It translates to CASRTPTGGNSPLHF.

CDR3 nucleotides: TGTGCCAGCAGCGTTCAGGACAGAGCTAATTCACCCCTCCACTTT. Translated, it gives CASSVQDRANSPLHF. This chain connects TRBV9 to TRBJ1-6; possibly TRBD1 for D (6 bases). The CDR3 loop spans 15 amino acids. Looked up from germline, CDR1 is SGDLS and CDR2 is YYNGEE. V gave up 2 bases and J gave up 6 bases, with 12 bases separating them.

This clone has more than one count but fewer than ten. The V and J genes are TRBV5-1 and TRBJ1-2; D is uncertain. The germline CDR1 and CDR2 sequences are SGHRS and YFSETQ. The CDR3 sequence is 12 residues long. The germline V and J ends were trimmed by 4 bases and 5 bases, with 9 bases remaining between them. The CDR3 sequence is CASSATDYGYTF. CDR3 DNA sequence: TGCGCCAGCAGCGCCACAGATTATGGCTACACCTTC.

This clone was observed a few times. This rearrangement joins TRBV28 to TRBJ2-1; a weak D match, TRBD2 (7 bases). The CDR3 consists of 15 residues. Germline V gene lookup returns CDR1 MDHEN and CDR2 SYDVKM. Trimming left V 3 bases short and J 0 bases short, with 9 bases between. CDR3 coding DNA: TGTGCCAGCAGTTTCGGGGGGCTCTCCTACAATGAGCAGTTCTTC. This sequence encodes CASSFGGLSYNEQFF.

This chain connects TRBV13 to TRBJ2-1; D uncertain. CDR3 size: 13 residues. The germline CDR1 and CDR2 sequences are PRHDT and FYEKMQ (reference sequence). Trimming stripped 2 bases from V and 9 bases from J, with 11 bases between. The CDR3 spells CASSLQAGSEQFF. In DNA form, the CDR3 reads TGTGCCAGCAGCTTACAAGCAGGCAGTGAGCAGTTCTTC.

This clone turned up a few times. This rearrangement joins TRBV5-6 to TRBJ1-5; TRBD1 might be the D (6 bases). Germline CDR1 reads SGHDT; CDR2 reads YYEEEE. Trimming pared 2 bases from V and 3 bases from J, leaving 12 bases between. CDR3 length: 15 residues. CDR3 sequence (DNA): TGTGCCAGCAGCTTACAGGGTAGGGTCAATCAGCCCCAGCATTTT. Its protein product is CASSLQGRVNQPQHF.

In this sample, this clone turned up a few times. The chain is built from TRBV2 and TRBJ2-7; TRBD2 aligns across 7 bases. V was pared by 6 bases and J by 0 bases, with 11 bases of the junction left unmatched. The germline gives CDR1 SNHLY, CDR2 FYNNEI. The length of the CDR3 is 16 residues. CDR3 bases: TGTGCCAGCAGCGCCGAGGCTAGCGGATTCTCCTACGAGCAGTACTTC. Its protein is CASSAEASGFSYEQYF.

This clone was found a few times. Other DNA sequences from this sample encode an identical CDR3 as well. The chain uses TRBV5-1 and TRBJ2-3; TRBD1 might be the D (5 bases). Per the germline V gene, CDR1 is SGHRS and CDR2 is YFSETQ. Trimming left V 0 bases short and J 0 bases short, with 5 bases between. CDR3 size: 14 residues. This CDR3 is CASSLGTSTDTQYF. As DNA, the CDR3 is TGCGCCAGCAGCTTGGGGACAAGCACAGATACGCAGTATTTT. The whole variable domain, remainder taken from reference TRBV5-1 and TRBJ2-3, is KAGVTQTPRYLIKTRGQQVTLSCSPISGHRSVSWYQQTPGQGLQFLFEYFSETQRNKGNFPGRFSGRQFSNSRSEMNVSTLELGDSALYLCASSLGTSTDTQYFGPGTRLTVL.

The rearrangement links TRBV9 to TRBJ1-2; TRBD1 matches at 7 bases. The CDR3 extends over 15 amino acids. Germline values: CDR1 SGDLS, CDR2 YYNGEE. V lost 2 bases and J lost 0; bases outside the gene matches: 4. In nucleotides, the CDR3 is TGTGCCAGCAGCGTGACAGGGAAACCTAACTATGGCTACACCTTC. Protein: CASSVTGKPNYGYTF.

Only a few counts were recorded for this clone. The V call is TRBV10-2, the J call TRBJ2-3; 12 nucleotides agree with TRBD2. Trimming removed 10 bases from V and 4 bases from J; junction bases left unmatched: 9. Looked up from germline, CDR1 is WSHSY and CDR2 is SAAADI. This CDR3 spans 15 amino acids. This CDR3 is CATFHTSGGPDTQYF. The CDR3 DNA follows: TGCGCCACCTTCCACACTAGCGGGGGGCCAGATACGCAGTATTTT.

J is TRBJ2-5 and V is TRBV27; D not resolved. The DNA matches TRBJ2-7 better at its end, which makes the J call doubtful. Per germline, CDR1 MNHEY and CDR2 SMNVEV (reference sequence). CDR3 length: 14 residues. CDR3 sequence (DNA): TGTGCCAGCAGTTCGCGACTCATGACCTACGAGCAGTACTTC. Protein product: CASSSRLMTYEQYF.

This clone has a handful of counts. The V call is TRBV7-2, the J call TRBJ2-1, with 13 bases aligning to TRBD2. Germline V gene lookup returns CDR1 SGHTA and CDR2 FQGNSA. V dropped 3 bases and J dropped 7; count of bases not matched to a gene: 15. This CDR3 comprises 19 residues. CDR3: CASSLVAYGLAGDRNEQFF. In nucleotides, the CDR3 is TGTGCCAGCAGCTTGGTTGCCTACGGACTAGCGGGGGACCGGAATGAGCAGTTCTTC.

This clone was seen a handful of times. V usage is TRBV4-1 and J usage is TRBJ1-5; D remains unclear. This CDR3 comprises 18 residues. The V end lost 0 bases, the J end lost 0 bases, and 15 bases lay between the germline ends. CDR1 and CDR2 from the germline V gene are MGHRA and YSYEKL. CDR3 sequence reads: CASSQDPRLADSNQPQHF. CDR3 DNA sequence: TGCGCCAGCAGCCAAGATCCACGCCTCGCAGATAGCAATCAGCCCCAGCATTTT.

There are a few counts of this clone. This chain joins TRBV7-9 and TRBJ2-5, with TRBD1 matching over 9 bases. Trimming took 7 bases from V and 1 from J; bases not matched to a gene: 19. Germline CDR1 reads SEHNR; CDR2 reads FQNEAQ (reference sequence). The CDR3 spans 19 residues. CDR3 sequence: CASTPWNLRGQGFQETQYF. The CDR3 DNA reads as TGTGCCAGCACCCCCTGGAACCTAAGGGGACAGGGTTTCCAAGAGACCCAGTACTTC.

This clone was seen only a few times. The rearrangement links TRBV5-1 to TRBJ2-3; 13 nucleotides align to TRBD2. Germline V lookup: CDR1 SGHRS, CDR2 YFSETQ. The junction had 1 base not matched to a gene; V was cut back by 1 base and J by 5 bases. The CDR3 totals 15 residues. DNA of the CDR3: TGCGCCAGCAGCTTGACTAGCGGGAGGGAAGATACGCAGTATTTT. Translating it yields CASSLTSGREDTQYF.

A word on this clone: Other DNA variants within this sample encode the same CDR3. V usage is TRBV6-1 and J usage is TRBJ2-7; the D is unclear. The CDR3 consists of 14 residues. V lost 0 bases and J lost 1, with 7 bases in between. The germline V gene encodes CDR1 MNHNS and CDR2 SASEGT. CDR3 sequence (DNA): TGTGCCAGCAGTGAAGCGTCCGGTTCCTACGAGCAGTACTTC. Its protein product is CASSEASGSYEQYF.

This clone came up a few times. The V call is TRBV28, the J call TRBJ1-4; tentatively, D is TRBD1 (6 bases). The CDR3 is made up of 15 amino acids. Trimming stripped 6 bases from V and 2 bases from J, with 13 bases between. Looked up from germline, CDR1 is MDHEN and CDR2 is SYDVKM. The CDR3 DNA reads as TGTGCCAGCAGCGGAAACAGGGTCACTAATGAAAAACTGTTTTTT. This codes for CASSGNRVTNEKLFF.

This clone has more than one count but fewer than ten. One end of the junction is discordant with germline, which a read error may explain. The V and J genes are TRBV25-1 and TRBJ2-7; 10 bases align to TRBD2. The CDR3 sequence is 11 residues long. Germline V gives CDR1 MGHDK, CDR2 SYGVNS. Written as DNA, the CDR3 is TGTGCCAGCAGCCCAGGGACTAGCGACGACTTC. Translated, it gives CASSPGTSDDF.

This chain uses TRBV25-1 with TRBJ1-1; 10 bases map to TRBD1. This CDR3 comprises 15 residues. Germline V lookup: CDR1 MGHDK, CDR2 SYGVNS. The junction had 2 bases not matched to a gene; V was cut back by 1 base and J by 3 bases. The CDR3 sequence: CASSEWGTGDTEAFF. The DNA of the CDR3 is TGTGCCAGCAGTGAATGGGGGACAGGGGACACTGAAGCTTTCTTT.

The chain recombines TRBV9 with TRBJ2-2, with TRBD2 as a possible D gene (5 bases). From germline, CDR1 is SGDLS and CDR2 YYNGEE. The CDR3 has 15 residues. Trimming took off 4 bases at V and 5 bases at J, with 15 bases between the two ends. The CDR3 nucleotides read TGTGCCAGCAGCCCCCGAGGGCTCCAGACCGGGGAGCTGTTTTTT. It specifies CASSPRGLQTGELFF.

Remarks on this clone: The sample has other DNA sequences that encode this CDR3 too. This chain connects TRBV7-2 to TRBJ2-3; a possible D gene is TRBD1 (6 bases). CDR1 and CDR2 from the germline V gene are SGHTA and FQGNSA. The CDR3 loop spans 13 amino acids. V lost 4 bases and J 1 base, leaving 6 bases between the germline ends. The CDR3: CASSYRGTDTQYF. Here the CDR3 DNA reads TGTGCCAGCAGCTACAGGGGCACAGATACGCAGTATTTT.

The V call is TRBV2, the J call TRBJ1-2; the D gene is possibly TRBD1 (5 bases). V was trimmed by 3 bases and J by 8 bases, leaving 10 bases between them. The CDR3 length is 12 residues. Germline V lookup: CDR1 SNHLY, CDR2 FYNNEI. In nucleotides, the CDR3 is TGTGCCAGCAGTGAGGGCAGGGAAGGCTACACCTTC. This encodes CASSEGREGYTF.

The genes are TRBV6-5 and TRBJ2-1; a possible D gene is TRBD1 (6 bases). Trimming took 5 bases from V and 6 from J, leaving 17 bases between them. This CDR3 contains 15 residues. Germline CDR1 reads MNHEY; CDR2 reads SVGAGI. The CDR3 loop is CASSPLPGTPNEQFF. CDR3 bases: TGTGCCAGCAGTCCCCTTCCCGGGACACCCAATGAGCAGTTCTTC.

This clone was seen more than once but under ten times. The chain carries TRBV4-1 and TRBJ2-5; 8 bases map to TRBD1. From germline, CDR1 is MGHRA and CDR2 YSYEKL. This CDR3 spans 16 amino acids. After removal of 3 bases from V and 2 bases from J, the junction contained 8 bases not matched to a gene. The CDR3 DNA reads TGCGCCAGCAGCCACCTCGGACAGGGAGATCAAGAGACCCAGTACTTC. Translating it yields CASSHLGQGDQETQYF.

V usage is TRBV28 and J usage is TRBJ1-2; possibly TRBD1 for D (6 bases). This CDR3 is 12 amino acids long. Germline V gene lookup returns CDR1 MDHEN and CDR2 SYDVKM. Trimming left V 5 bases short and J 4 bases short, with 8 bases between. CDR3 nucleotides: TGTGCCAGCAGTCAACAGGGCTATGGCTACACCTTC. This codes for CASSQQGYGYTF.